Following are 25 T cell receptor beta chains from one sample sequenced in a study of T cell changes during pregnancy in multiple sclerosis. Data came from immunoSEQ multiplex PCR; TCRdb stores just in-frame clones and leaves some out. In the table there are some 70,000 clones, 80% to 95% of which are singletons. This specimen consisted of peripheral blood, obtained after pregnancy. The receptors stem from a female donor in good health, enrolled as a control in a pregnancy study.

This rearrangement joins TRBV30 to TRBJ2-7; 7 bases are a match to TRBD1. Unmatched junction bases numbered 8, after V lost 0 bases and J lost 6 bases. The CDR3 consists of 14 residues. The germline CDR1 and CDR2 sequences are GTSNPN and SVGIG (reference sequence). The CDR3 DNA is TGTGCCTGGAGTGTACTAAGGGGGCGAGGCGAGCAGTACTTC. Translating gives CAWSVLRGRGEQYF.

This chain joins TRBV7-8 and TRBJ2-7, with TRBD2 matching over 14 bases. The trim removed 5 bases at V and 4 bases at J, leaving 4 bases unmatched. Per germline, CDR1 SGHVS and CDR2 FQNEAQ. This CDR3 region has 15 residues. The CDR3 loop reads CASSQGTSGGYEQYF. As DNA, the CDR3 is TGTGCCAGCAGCCAAGGGACTAGCGGGGGTTACGAGCAGTACTTC.

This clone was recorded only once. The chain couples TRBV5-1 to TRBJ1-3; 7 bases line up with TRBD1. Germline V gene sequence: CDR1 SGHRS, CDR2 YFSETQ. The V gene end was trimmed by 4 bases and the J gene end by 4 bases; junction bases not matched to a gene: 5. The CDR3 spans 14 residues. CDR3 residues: CASSVQGRGNTIYF. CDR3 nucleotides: TGCGCCAGCAGCGTACAGGGGAGGGGAAACACCATATATTTT.

CDR3 loop: CASRTGPYEQYF. As DNA, the CDR3 is TGTGCCAGCAGAACAGGGCCCTACGAGCAGTACTTC. The chain uses TRBV28 and TRBJ2-7; D might be TRBD1 (6 bases). The V and J ends lost 6 bases and 2 bases respectively, with 8 bases between them. The CDR3 spans 12 residues. Germline V gene lookup returns CDR1 MDHEN and CDR2 SYDVKM.

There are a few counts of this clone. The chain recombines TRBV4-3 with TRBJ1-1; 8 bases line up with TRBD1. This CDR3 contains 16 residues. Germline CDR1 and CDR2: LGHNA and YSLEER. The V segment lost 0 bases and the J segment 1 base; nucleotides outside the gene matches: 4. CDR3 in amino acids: CASSQDWDRRNTEAFF. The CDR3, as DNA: TGCGCCAGCAGCCAAGATTGGGACAGGAGGAACACTGAAGCTTTCTTT.

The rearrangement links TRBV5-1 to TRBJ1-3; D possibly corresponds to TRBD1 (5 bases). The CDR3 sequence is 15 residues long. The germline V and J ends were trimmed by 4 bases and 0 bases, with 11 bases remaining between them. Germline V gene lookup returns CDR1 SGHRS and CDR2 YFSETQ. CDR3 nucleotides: TGCGCCAGCAGCGGGGAGGGGTCCTCTGGAAACACCATATATTTT. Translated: CASSGEGSSGNTIYF.

The CDR3 sequence: CAISESTSGRVGDTQYF. The CDR3, as DNA: TGTGCCATCAGTGAGTCTACTAGCGGGAGGGTAGGAGATACGCAGTATTTT. The chain has TRBV10-3 and TRBJ2-3; 13 bases are shared with TRBD2. J lost 5 bases, V lost 0 bases, and 5 bases had no gene match. This CDR3 region has 17 residues. Germline lookup yields CDR1 ENHRY and CDR2 SYGVKD.

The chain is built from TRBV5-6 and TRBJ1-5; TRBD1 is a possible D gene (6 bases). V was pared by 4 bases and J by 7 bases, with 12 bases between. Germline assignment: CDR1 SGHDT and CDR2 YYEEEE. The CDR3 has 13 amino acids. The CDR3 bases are TGTGCCAGCAGCCTACAGGGTCGACAGCCCCAGCATTTT. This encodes CASSLQGRQPQHF. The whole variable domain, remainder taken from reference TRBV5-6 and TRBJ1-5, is DAGVTQSPTHLIKTRGQQVTLRCSPKSGHDTVSWYQQALGQGPQFIFQYYEEEERQRGNFPDRFSGHQFPNYSSELNVNALLLGDSALYLCASSLQGRQPQHFGDGTRLSIL.

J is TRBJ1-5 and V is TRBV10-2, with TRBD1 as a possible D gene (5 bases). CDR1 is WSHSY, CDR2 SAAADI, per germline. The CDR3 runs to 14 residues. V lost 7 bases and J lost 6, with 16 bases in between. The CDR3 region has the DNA TGCGCCAGCACTACGACAGAGCTCGGTCAGCCCCAGCATTTT. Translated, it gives CASTTTELGQPQHF.

CDR3 DNA: TGTGCCAGCAGCGTAGATCTAGAAACATACGAGCAGTACTTC. Translated: CASSVDLETYEQYF. This chain uses TRBV9 with TRBJ2-7, with unresolved D. This CDR3 spans 14 amino acids. V lost 0 bases, J lost 4 bases, and 11 bases lay in between. Germline V gene sequence: CDR1 SGDLS, CDR2 YYNGEE.

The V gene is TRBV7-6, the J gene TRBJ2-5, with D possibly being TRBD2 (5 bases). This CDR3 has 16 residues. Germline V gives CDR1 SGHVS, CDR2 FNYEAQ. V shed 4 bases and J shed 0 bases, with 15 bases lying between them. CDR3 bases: TGTGCCAGCAGCTACACTAGTGATAAGTACCAAGAGACCCAGTACTTC. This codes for CASSYTSDKYQETQYF.

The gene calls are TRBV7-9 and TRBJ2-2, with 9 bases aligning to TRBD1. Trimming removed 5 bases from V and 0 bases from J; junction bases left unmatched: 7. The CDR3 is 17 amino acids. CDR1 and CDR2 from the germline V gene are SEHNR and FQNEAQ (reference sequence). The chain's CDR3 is CASSSGQGTSNTGELFF. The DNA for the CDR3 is TGTGCCAGCAGCAGCGGACAGGGGACTTCGAACACCGGGGAGCTGTTTTTT.

The CDR3 bases are TGTGCCAGCAGCTCCGACAGGGAGCAGGGTTCACCCCTCCACTTT. Protein sequence: CASSSDREQGSPLHF. The J gene is TRBJ1-6, the V gene TRBV11-2, with 7 bases identical to TRBD1. V lost 4 bases, J lost 9 bases, and 9 bases stayed unmatched. The germline V gene has CDR1 SGHAT and CDR2 FQNNGV. This CDR3 has 15 amino acids.

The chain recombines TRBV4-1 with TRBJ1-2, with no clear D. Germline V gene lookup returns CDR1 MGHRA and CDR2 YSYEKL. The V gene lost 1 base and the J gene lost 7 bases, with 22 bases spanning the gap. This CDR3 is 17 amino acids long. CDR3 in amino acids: CASSQGRVREVLFGYTF. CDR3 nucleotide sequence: TGCGCCAGCAGCCAAGGGAGGGTTAGGGAAGTACTCTTTGGCTACACCTTC.

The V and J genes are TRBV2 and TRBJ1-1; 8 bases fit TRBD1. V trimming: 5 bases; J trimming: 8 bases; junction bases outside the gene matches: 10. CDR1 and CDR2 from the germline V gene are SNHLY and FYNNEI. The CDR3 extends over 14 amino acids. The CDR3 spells CASSKDREGPEAFF. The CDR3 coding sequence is TGTGCCAGCAGTAAGGACAGGGAAGGCCCCGAAGCTTTCTTT. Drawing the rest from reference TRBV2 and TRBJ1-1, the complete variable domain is EPEVTQTPSHQVTQMGQEVILRCVPISNHLYFYWYRQILGQKVEFLVSFYNNEISEKSEIFDDQFSVERPDGSNFTLKIRSTKLEDSAMYFCASSKDREGPEAFFGQGTRLTVV.

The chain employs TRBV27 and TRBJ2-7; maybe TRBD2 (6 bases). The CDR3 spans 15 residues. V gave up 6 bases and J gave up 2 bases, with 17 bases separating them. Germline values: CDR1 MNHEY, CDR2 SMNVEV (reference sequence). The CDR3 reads CASSLWGERTYEQYF. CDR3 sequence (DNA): TGTGCCAGCAGCCTCTGGGGGGAGCGTACCTACGAGCAGTACTTC.

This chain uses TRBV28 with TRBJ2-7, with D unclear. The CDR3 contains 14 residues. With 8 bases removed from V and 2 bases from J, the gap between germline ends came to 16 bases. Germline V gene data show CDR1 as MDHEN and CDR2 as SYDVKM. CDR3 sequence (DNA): TGTGCCAGCCCTTCACTACGGGTTACCTACGAGCAGTACTTC. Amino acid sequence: CASPSLRVTYEQYF.

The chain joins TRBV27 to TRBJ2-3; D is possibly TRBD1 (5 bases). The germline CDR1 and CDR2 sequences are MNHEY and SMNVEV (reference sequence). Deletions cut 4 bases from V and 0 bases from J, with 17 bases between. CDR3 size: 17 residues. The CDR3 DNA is TGTGCCAGCAGTTCATTGGGGCAAACCTCTAGCACAGATACGCAGTATTTT. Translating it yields CASSSLGQTSSTDTQYF.

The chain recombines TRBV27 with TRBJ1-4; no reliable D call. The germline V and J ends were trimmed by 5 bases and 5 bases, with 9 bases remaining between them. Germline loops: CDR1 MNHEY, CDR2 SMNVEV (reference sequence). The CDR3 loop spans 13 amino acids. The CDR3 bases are TGTGCCAGCAGTCTCGGGAAAAATGAAAAACTGTTTTTT. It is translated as CASSLGKNEKLFF. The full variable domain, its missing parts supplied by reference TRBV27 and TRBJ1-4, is EAQVTQNPRYLITVTGKKLTVTCSQNMNHEYMSWYRQDPGLGLRQIYYSMNVEVTDKGDVPEGYKVSRKEKRNFPLILESPSPNQTSLYFCASSLGKNEKLFFGSGTQLSVL.

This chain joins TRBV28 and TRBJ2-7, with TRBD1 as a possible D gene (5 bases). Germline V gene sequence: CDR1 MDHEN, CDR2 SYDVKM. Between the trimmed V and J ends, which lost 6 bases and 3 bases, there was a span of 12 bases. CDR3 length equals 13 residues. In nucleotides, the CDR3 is TGTGCCAGCAGCAAGGGGCCCCTCTACGAGCAGTACTTC. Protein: CASSKGPLYEQYF. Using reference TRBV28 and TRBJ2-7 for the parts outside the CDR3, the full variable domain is DVKVTQSSRYLVKRTGEKVFLECVQDMDHENMFWYRQDPGLGLRLIYFSYDVKMKEKGDIPEGYSVSREKKERFSLILESASTNQTSMYLCASSKGPLYEQYFGPGTRLTVT.

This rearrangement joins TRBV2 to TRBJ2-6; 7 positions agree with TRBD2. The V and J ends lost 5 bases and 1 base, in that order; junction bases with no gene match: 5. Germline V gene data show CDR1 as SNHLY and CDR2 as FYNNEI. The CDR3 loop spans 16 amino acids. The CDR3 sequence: CASSWDGRSGANVLTF. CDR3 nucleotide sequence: TGTGCCAGCAGTTGGGACGGGAGGTCTGGGGCCAACGTCCTGACTTTC. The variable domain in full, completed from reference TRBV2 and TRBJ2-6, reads EPEVTQTPSHQVTQMGQEVILRCVPISNHLYFYWYRQILGQKVEFLVSFYNNEISEKSEIFDDQFSVERPDGSNFTLKIRSTKLEDSAMYFCASSWDGRSGANVLTFGAGSRLTVL.

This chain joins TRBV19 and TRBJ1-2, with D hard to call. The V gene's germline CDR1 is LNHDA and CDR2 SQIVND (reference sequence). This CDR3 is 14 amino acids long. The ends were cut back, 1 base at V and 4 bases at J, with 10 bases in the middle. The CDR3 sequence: CASSIGSGSYGYTF. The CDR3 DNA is TGTGCCAGTAGTATAGGGTCAGGATCCTATGGCTACACCTTC.

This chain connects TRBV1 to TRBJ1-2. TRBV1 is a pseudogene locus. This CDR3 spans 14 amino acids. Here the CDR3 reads CTSSRGTSNYGYTF. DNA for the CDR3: TGCACCAGCAGCCGCGGGACCTCTAACTATGGCTACACCTTC.

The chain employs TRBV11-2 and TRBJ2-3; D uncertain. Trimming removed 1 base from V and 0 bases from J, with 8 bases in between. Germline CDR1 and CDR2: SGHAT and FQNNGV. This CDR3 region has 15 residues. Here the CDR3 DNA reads TGTGCCAGCAGCTTAGGAACACATAGCACAGATACGCAGTATTTT. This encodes CASSLGTHSTDTQYF. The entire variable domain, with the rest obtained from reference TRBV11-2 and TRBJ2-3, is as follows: EAGVAQSPRYKIIEKRQSVAFWCNPISGHATLYWYQQILGQGPKLLIQFQNNGVVDDSQLPKDRFSAERLKGVDSTLKIQPAKLEDSAVYLCASSLGTHSTDTQYFGPGTRLTVL.

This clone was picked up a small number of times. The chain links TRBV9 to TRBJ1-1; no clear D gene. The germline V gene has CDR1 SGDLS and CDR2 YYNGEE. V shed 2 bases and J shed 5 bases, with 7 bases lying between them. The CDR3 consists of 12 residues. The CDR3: CASSVVETEAFF. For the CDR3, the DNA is TGTGCCAGCAGCGTCGTAGAGACTGAAGCTTTCTTT.